These 6 T cell receptor beta chains share one sample of origin, sequenced in a study of cytomegalovirus exposure and HLA in healthy donors. The PCR had 60 Vbeta and 13 Jbeta primers. Clones were sequenced by immunoSEQ multiplex PCR, and TCRdb holds only the in-frame ones, with some missing. Of 80,000 or so clones in the sample, about 80% were seen once. The sample was PBMCs. The source is a woman aged 40 to 49 in good health and CMV-seronegative.

The chain couples TRBV7-8 to TRBJ1-3; no clear D. The CDR3 is 13 amino acids. Germline lookup yields CDR1 SGHVS and CDR2 FQNEAQ. Trimming stripped 5 bases from V and 4 bases from J, with 9 bases between. CDR3 sequence reads: CASSVMLGNTIYF. CDR3 nucleotides: TGTGCCAGCAGCGTAATGTTAGGAAACACCATATATTTT.

The J gene is TRBJ2-5, the V gene TRBV19, with 14 positions matching TRBD2. Germline-derived CDR1 and CDR2 are LNHDA and SQIVND (reference sequence). Trimming cost V 5 bases and J 3 bases; bases outside gene matches: 5. The CDR3 has 16 amino acids. CDR3 sequence: CASSLRLAGGKETQYF. CDR3 in DNA: TGTGCCAGTAGTTTAAGACTAGCGGGGGGGAAAGAGACCCAGTACTTC. Variable domain in full (rest from reference TRBV19 and TRBJ2-5): DGGITQSPKYLFRKEGQNVTLSCEQNLNHDAMYWYRQDPGQGLRLIYYSQIVNDFQKGDIAEGYSVSREKKESFPLTVTSAQKNPTAFYLCASSLRLAGGKETQYFGPGTRLLVL.

The J gene is TRBJ2-7, the V gene TRBV5-4, with 7 bases fitting TRBD2. The CDR3 spans 14 residues. V gave up 0 bases and J gave up 7 bases; unmatched junction bases: 7. CDR1 is SGHNT, CDR2 YYREEE, per germline (reference sequence). The CDR3 coding sequence is TGTGCCAGCAGCTTGGGACGAGGGAGGGTGGAGCAGTACTTC. Translating gives CASSLGRGRVEQYF.

This clone was detected a few times. V usage is TRBV29-1 and J usage is TRBJ2-2, with D maybe TRBD1 (5 bases). The germline V and J ends were trimmed by 6 bases and 1 base, with 15 bases remaining between them. This CDR3 is 15 amino acids long. Per germline, CDR1 SQVTM and CDR2 ANQGSEA. CDR3 DNA: TGCAGCGTCTCGTTCCTACAGGAGAACACCGGGGAGCTGTTTTTT. It codes for CSVSFLQENTGELFF.

This sequence joins TRBV10-1 and TRBJ2-1, with 8 bases that match TRBD2. V lost 6 bases to trimming and J lost 9 bases; unmatched junction nucleotides: 10. The CDR3 runs to 14 residues. CDR1 WNHNN and CDR2 SYGVQD come from the germline V gene (reference sequence). CDR3 coding DNA: TGCGCCAGCAGCCCCGTGCGGGGGGAAGGTGAGCAGTTCTTC. Protein product: CASSPVRGEGEQFF.

This chain links TRBV2 with TRBJ1-1; 8 bases fit TRBD1. The V and J ends lost 6 bases and 1 base, in that order; junction bases with no gene match: 4. Germline-derived CDR1 and CDR2 are SNHLY and FYNNEI. The CDR3 consists of 14 residues. The CDR3 sequence: CASRYRGANTEAFF. For the CDR3, the DNA is TGTGCCAGCAGGTACAGGGGGGCGAACACTGAAGCTTTCTTT.